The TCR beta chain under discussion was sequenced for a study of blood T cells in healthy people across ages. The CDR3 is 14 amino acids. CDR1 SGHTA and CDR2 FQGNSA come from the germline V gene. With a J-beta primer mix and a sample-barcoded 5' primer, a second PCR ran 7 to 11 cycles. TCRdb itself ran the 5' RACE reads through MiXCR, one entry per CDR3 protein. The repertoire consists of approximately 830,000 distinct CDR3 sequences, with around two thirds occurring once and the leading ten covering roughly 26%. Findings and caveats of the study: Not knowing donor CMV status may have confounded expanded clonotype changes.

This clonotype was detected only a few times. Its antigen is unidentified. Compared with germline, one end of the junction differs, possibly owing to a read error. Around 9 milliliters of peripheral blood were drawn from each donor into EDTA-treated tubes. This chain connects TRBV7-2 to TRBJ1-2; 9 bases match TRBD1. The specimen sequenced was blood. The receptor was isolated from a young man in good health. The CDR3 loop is CASSLAGTGNGYTF. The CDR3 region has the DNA TGTGCCAGCAGCCTAGCAGGGACAGGGAACGGCTACACCTTC. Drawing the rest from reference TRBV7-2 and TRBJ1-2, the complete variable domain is GAGVSQSPSNKVTEKGKDVELRCDPISGHTALYWYRQSLGQGLEFLIYFQGNSAPDKSGLPSDRFSAERTGGSVSTLTIQRTQQEDSAVYLCASSLAGTGNGYTFGSGTRLTVV.